Below, 3 T cell receptor beta chains from the same sample are listed, as sequenced in a study of naive and memory T cell subsets. Two oligonucleotides, mixed equimolar, formed the beta constant-region primer covering TRBC1 and TRBC2. TCRdb reprocessed the UMI-ligation and nested PCR reads via MiXCR and lists one record per CDR3 protein. The sample contains 84,000 or so distinct CDR3 sequences, 7% of which appear only once. Sequencing was done on a sample of central memory CD4+ T cells from blood. These receptors all stem from a human donor in good health.

This chain uses TRBV9 with TRBJ2-2; 11 bases align to TRBD2. Germline V gene lookup returns CDR1 SGDLS and CDR2 YYNGEE. The CDR3 is 17 amino acids. Trimming took 0 bases from V and 5 from J; bases not matched to a gene: 6. The CDR3 coding sequence is TGTGCCAGCAGCGTAGCTTTGGTAGCGGGAGGGACCGGGGAGCTGTTTTTT. Its translation: CASSVALVAGGTGELFF.

The sample holds many counts of this clonotype. The chain employs TRBV7-2 and TRBJ2-1, with D maybe TRBD2 (6 bases). This CDR3 spans 15 amino acids. V was shortened by 7 bases and J by 7 bases, with 20 bases between the two germline ends. Germline values: CDR1 SGHTA, CDR2 FQGNSA. The CDR3 DNA follows: TGTGCCAGCACCAGGAGCGGTTATGGGAGGAATGAGCAGTTCTTC. Its translation is CASTRSGYGRNEQFF.

This clonotype was observed at least ten times. The V gene is TRBV20-1, the J gene TRBJ2-3; possible D gene TRBD2, 6 bases. CDR1 and CDR2 (germline): DFQATT, SNEGSKA (reference sequence). CDR3 length: 13 residues. CDR3 residues: CTGEEDITDTQYF. In DNA form, the CDR3 reads TGCACCGGGGAGGAAGACATCACAGATACGCAGTATTTT.